Presented here are 10 T cell receptor beta chains from one specimen sequenced in a study of CD8 T cells in Susac syndrome. Random hexamers were used to reverse transcribe the RNA input (about 0.45 to 1 ug). One entry per CDR3 protein results from TCRdb running MiXCR on the immunoSEQ multiplex PCR reads. The repertoire has 200,000 to 250,000 distinct CDR3 sequences, roughly 90% of them found once; the top ten carry roughly 0.15%. Sequencing used CD8+ T cells from PBMCs. All receptors come from a human donor with multiple sclerosis.

This chain uses TRBV4-3 with TRBJ2-1; 12 bases are a match to TRBD2. V trimming: 3 bases; J trimming: 7 bases; junction bases outside the gene matches: 10. The CDR3 runs to 17 residues. The germline V gene encodes CDR1 LGHNA and CDR2 YSLEER. CDR3 protein: CASSQRLAGVNGNEQFF. The CDR3 bases are TGCGCCAGCAGCCAGCGACTAGCGGGAGTGAATGGGAATGAGCAGTTCTTC.

The chain employs TRBV6-6 and TRBJ2-3, with TRBD1 matching over 11 bases. CDR1 and CDR2 (germline): MNHNY, SVGAGI (reference sequence). The V and J ends lost 10 bases and 5 bases, in that order; junction bases with no gene match: 5. The CDR3 runs to 13 residues. CDR3 coding DNA: TGTGCCACGGGGGACAGGGGGAGAGATACGCAGTATTTT. It codes for CATGDRGRDTQYF.

This chain links TRBV5-4 with TRBJ2-5; 7 bases map to TRBD1. This CDR3 spans 14 amino acids. Per germline, CDR1 SGHNT and CDR2 YYREEE (reference sequence). J was trimmed by 3 bases and V by 5 bases; bases with no gene match: 7. The CDR3 reads CASRLTGSEETQYF. DNA of the CDR3: TGTGCCAGCAGATTGACAGGGTCTGAAGAGACCCAGTACTTC.

The chain has TRBV6-2 or TRBV6-3 and TRBJ2-1; D not certain. Trimming stripped 5 bases from V and 2 bases from J, with 7 bases between. This CDR3 is 13 amino acids long. The germline V gene encodes CDR1 MNHEY and CDR2 SVGEGT. CDR3 amino acids: CASSIGAYNEQFF. The CDR3 DNA sequence: TGTGCCAGCAGTATTGGGGCCTACAATGAGCAGTTCTTC.

The chain links TRBV7-8 to TRBJ2-3; D is possibly TRBD2 (6 bases). Germline V gives CDR1 SGHVS, CDR2 FQNEAQ. The CDR3 totals 18 residues. The V end lost 5 bases, the J end lost 6 bases, and 27 bases lay between the germline ends. CDR3 bases: TGTGCCAGCAGCCAAGCGGAGGGGATTCACGAGTTAAAGGATACGCAGTATTTT. Its translation is CASSQAEGIHELKDTQYF.

CDR3 residues: CASSLGQGVDEQFF. Written as DNA, the CDR3 is TGCGCCAGCAGCTTGGGGCAAGGGGTGGATGAGCAGTTCTTC. The V and J genes are TRBV5-1 and TRBJ2-1; TRBD1 is a possible D gene (5 bases). The CDR3 is 14 amino acids. CDR1 SGHRS and CDR2 YFSETQ come from the germline V gene. The V end lost 0 bases, the J end lost 8 bases, and 12 bases lay between the germline ends.

The chain carries TRBV2 and TRBJ1-5; D is perhaps TRBD1 (6 bases). CDR1 is SNHLY and CDR2 is FYNNEI in the germline V gene. Trimming left V 1 base short and J 0 bases short, with 19 bases between. The CDR3 covers 19 residues. The CDR3 loop reads CASSEGGDTFHYSNQPQHF. The CDR3 DNA is TGTGCCAGCAGTGAAGGGGGGGACACCTTCCATTATAGCAATCAGCCCCAGCATTTT.

This clonotype was found once. This rearrangement joins TRBV5-4 to TRBJ2-3, with D unresolved. Germline lookup yields CDR1 SGHNT and CDR2 YYREEE (reference sequence). V lost 0 bases, J lost 4 bases, and 12 bases lay in between. This CDR3 has 15 amino acids. CDR3 region: CASSLGEFLPDTQYF. CDR3 bases: TGTGCCAGCAGCTTGGGAGAGTTCCTCCCAGATACGCAGTATTTT.

V is TRBV7-9 and J is TRBJ2-5, with D possibly matching TRBD2 (5 bases). Trimming stripped 1 base from V and 2 bases from J, with 11 bases between. The CDR3 consists of 15 residues. CDR1 is SEHNR, CDR2 FQNEAQ, per germline (reference sequence). This CDR3 is CASSLEADAQETQYF. The CDR3 nucleotides are TGTGCCAGCAGCTTAGAAGCGGACGCACAAGAGACCCAGTACTTC.

The chain has TRBV12-3 or TRBV12-4 and TRBJ2-3; D unresolved. V was pared by 3 bases and J by 1 base, with 14 bases between. CDR3 length: 16 amino acids. CDR3 DNA sequence: TGTGCCAGCAGTTTGTTCGGCCCCGGCGGCACAGATACGCAGTATTTT. Protein sequence: CASSLFGPGGTDTQYF.